One and the same sample provided the 7 T cell receptor beta chains below, sequenced in a study of T cell responses to AZD1222 COVID-19 vaccine. Assay used: immunoSEQ multiplex PCR; TCRdb lists only in-frame clones, some missing. The data show some 170,000 clones, over 85% seen once. The specimen was peripheral blood, collected 28 days after the second dose of the MenACWY control vaccine. The receptors here all came from an adult who received the MenACWY meningococcal vaccine as a control.

The gene calls are TRBV7-2 and TRBJ2-2; D not certain. Trimming removed 5 bases from V and 4 bases from J, with 11 bases in between. The germline gives CDR1 SGHTA, CDR2 FQGNSA. The CDR3 has 14 residues. CDR3: CASSPGLSTGELFF. The CDR3 DNA is TGTGCCAGCAGCCCGGGCCTTAGCACCGGGGAGCTGTTTTTT.

This chain connects TRBV2 to TRBJ2-5; a possible D gene is TRBD1 (8 bases). The CDR3 is made up of 15 amino acids. Germline V lookup: CDR1 SNHLY, CDR2 FYNNEI. Trimming removed 0 bases from V and 4 bases from J, with 12 bases in between. The CDR3 spells CASSEATGGVETQYF. As DNA, the CDR3 is TGTGCCAGCAGTGAAGCAACAGGGGGGGTAGAGACCCAGTACTTC.

This sequence joins TRBV7-9 and TRBJ1-6, with TRBD1 as a possible D gene (6 bases). Trimming removed 5 bases from V and 8 bases from J, with 16 bases in between. Germline CDR1 reads SEHNR; CDR2 reads FQNEAQ (reference sequence). This CDR3 contains 15 residues. CDR3 region: CASSAQGFLHSPLHF. The CDR3 nucleotides are TGTGCCAGCAGCGCACAGGGATTTCTTCATTCACCCCTCCACTTT.

This clone was recorded only once. The rearrangement uses TRBV4-1 and TRBJ1-2; a possible D gene is TRBD1 (6 bases). This CDR3 is 16 amino acids long. Trimming removed 0 bases from V and 0 bases from J, with 11 bases in between. Germline CDR1 is MGHRA and CDR2 is YSYEKL. Here the CDR3 DNA reads TGCGCCAGCAGCCAAGAGGACAGAGGCACTAACTATGGCTACACCTTC. Translating it yields CASSQEDRGTNYGYTF.

V usage is TRBV29-1 and J usage is TRBJ1-1; perhaps TRBD1 as D (5 bases). Germline CDR1 reads SQVTM; CDR2 reads ANQGSEA. The CDR3 has 13 amino acids. Trimming took 0 bases from V and 7 from J, leaving 12 bases between them. The CDR3 reads CSVEDPAGDEAFF. The CDR3 region has the DNA TGCAGCGTTGAAGACCCTGCGGGGGATGAAGCTTTCTTT.

The chain carries TRBV7-8 and TRBJ1-2; 8 bases fit TRBD1. Trimming took 2 bases from V and 8 from J; bases not matched to a gene: 16. This CDR3 contains 17 residues. From germline, CDR1 is SGHVS and CDR2 FQNEAQ. The CDR3 reads CASSLSTKPDRGRGYTF. CDR3 DNA: TGTGCCAGCAGCTTATCGACAAAACCCGACAGGGGAAGAGGCTACACCTTC.

The chain couples TRBV7-8 to TRBJ1-2; a weak D match, TRBD1 (6 bases). V lost 1 base to trimming and J lost 4 bases, with 10 bases between them. Germline CDR1 and CDR2: SGHVS and FQNEAQ. The CDR3 totals 14 residues. CDR3 loop: CASSLEAGAYGYTF. The CDR3 DNA reads as TGTGCCAGCAGCTTAGAAGCAGGGGCCTATGGCTACACCTTC.